The following is a TCR beta chain sequence with its context. Antigen specificity is unknown. The PCR ran on 60 Vbeta and 13 Jbeta primers. Sequencing was performed with immunoSEQ multiplex PCR; in TCRdb, only in-frame clones are kept and a portion is missing. The sample lists about 160,000 clones; 70% to 80% were seen once. Germline V gene lookup returns CDR1 SGHNT and CDR2 YYREEE (reference sequence). The junction had 2 bases not matched to a gene; V was cut back by 3 bases and J by 0 bases. The CDR3 sequence is 14 residues long. This record comes from a study of cytomegalovirus exposure and HLA in healthy donors. Across the study: Earlier sequencing of about 179 million T cells yielded nearly 120 million unique TCR beta sequences. Among the 300 to 500 donors who were genotyped, about 84% fell in the genetic ancestry cluster that is associated with self-reported Caucasian donors. General study results and limits: Sequencing depth roughly uniform across donors was assumed in presence/absence analyses.

Sequenced sample: PBMCs. This TCR derives from a man in his forties in good health and CMV-seronegative. The chain joins TRBV5-4 to TRBJ2-5; 7 bases align to TRBD1. CDR3 residues: CASSSGTDQETQYF. The CDR3 DNA is TGTGCCAGCAGCTCGGGGACAGACCAAGAGACCCAGTACTTC.